The next 24 T cell receptor beta chains were all read from a single sample in a study of cytomegalovirus exposure and HLA in healthy donors. PCR employed 60 Vbeta and 13 Jbeta primers. TCRdb's copy holds only in-frame clones and misses some; the assay was immunoSEQ multiplex PCR. The sample holds about 150,000 clones, roughly 80% seen once. The sequencing sample was made of PBMCs. These receptors were collected from a man younger than 40 in good health and CMV-seropositive.

The chain uses TRBV11-1 and TRBJ2-1; the D gene is possibly TRBD2 (6 bases). Germline V gives CDR1 SGHAT, CDR2 FQDESV (reference sequence). Between the trimmed V and J ends, which lost 7 bases and 4 bases, there was a span of 14 bases. The CDR3 length is 14 residues. The CDR3: CASTASAGYNEQFF. The CDR3 DNA is TGTGCCAGCACGGCCTCGGCGGGGTACAATGAGCAGTTCTTC.

This clone was recorded a few times. The chain uses TRBV28 and TRBJ1-2, with unresolved D. The CDR3 totals 11 residues. Looked up from germline, CDR1 is MDHEN and CDR2 is SYDVKM. The V and J ends lost 5 bases and 4 bases respectively, with 5 bases between them. The chain's CDR3 is CASSTSYGYTF. In DNA, the CDR3 is TGTGCCAGCAGTACAAGCTATGGCTACACCTTC.

This chain links TRBV6-5 with TRBJ2-7, with D unresolved. The CDR3 is 15 amino acids. Trimming stripped 0 bases from V and 2 bases from J, with 11 bases between. Germline values: CDR1 MNHEY, CDR2 SVGAGI. CDR3 region: CASSYSARQTYEQYF. CDR3 bases: TGTGCCAGCAGTTACTCGGCGCGGCAGACCTACGAGCAGTACTTC.

A word on this clone: This CDR3 is also generated by other DNA sequences in the sample. The chain has TRBV6-5 and TRBJ1-2, with TRBD1 as a possible D gene (6 bases). V was trimmed by 0 bases and J by 8 bases, leaving 19 bases between them. CDR3 length: 16 amino acids. The germline CDR1 and CDR2 sequences are MNHEY and SVGAGI. The CDR3 reads CASSYSRGGPAKGYTF. DNA of the CDR3: TGTGCCAGCAGTTACTCGAGGGGGGGCCCTGCTAAGGGCTACACCTTC.

This chain links TRBV4-3 with TRBJ1-5; the match to TRBD1 covers 7 bases. The CDR3 spans 15 residues. Germline V gene sequence: CDR1 LGHNA, CDR2 YSLEER. Unmatched junction bases numbered 13, after V lost 4 bases and J lost 10 bases. CDR3 in amino acids: CASSRETGTLEPQHF. In DNA, the CDR3 is TGCGCCAGCAGCCGAGAGACAGGGACCCTAGAACCCCAGCATTTT.

The J gene is TRBJ1-5, the V gene TRBV18; D gene ambiguous. V was clipped by 2 bases and J by 3 bases, with 8 bases between them. This CDR3 comprises 14 residues. The V gene's germline CDR1 is KGHSH and CDR2 LQKENI. The DNA for the CDR3 is TGTGCCAGCTCACCAGGACTGATCAATCAGCCCCAGCATTTT. This sequence encodes CASSPGLINQPQHF.

The chain uses TRBV5-6 and TRBJ1-4; the D is unclear. In germline, CDR1 is SGHDT, CDR2 YYEEEE. The CDR3 is made up of 15 amino acids. Trimming cost V 1 base and J 8 bases, with 15 bases left between them. CDR3 protein: CASSLWSGSGEKLFF. The CDR3 DNA reads as TGTGCCAGCAGCTTGTGGTCCGGTTCGGGGGAAAAACTGTTTTTT. The whole variable domain, filled in from reference TRBV5-6 and TRBJ1-4, reads DAGVTQSPTHLIKTRGQQVTLRCSPKSGHDTVSWYQQALGQGPQFIFQYYEEEERQRGNFPDRFSGHQFPNYSSELNVNALLLGDSALYLCASSLWSGSGEKLFFGSGTQLSVL.

This clone was recorded once. The V and J genes are TRBV14 and TRBJ2-1; TRBD2 agrees at 9 bases. The CDR3 is 13 amino acids. Germline CDR1 and CDR2: SGHDN and FVKESK. J gave up 8 bases and V 4 bases, and 3 bases lay outside the gene matches. The DNA of the CDR3 is TGTGCCAGCAGCCCCGGGACTAGCTATGAGCAGTTCTTC. It is translated as CASSPGTSYEQFF.

The V call is TRBV11-2, the J call TRBJ2-2, with D unclear. The V end lost 4 bases, the J end lost 4 bases, and 4 bases lay between the germline ends. The CDR3 is 12 residues long. Looked up from germline, CDR1 is SGHAT and CDR2 is FQNNGV. The CDR3 DNA sequence: TGTGCCAGCAGCTCTTTCACCGGGGAGCTGTTTTTT. This gives the protein CASSSFTGELFF.

This clone was detected only once. The chain joins TRBV6-5 to TRBJ1-2; 7 nucleotides line up with TRBD1. J gave up 8 bases and V 6 bases, and 12 bases lay outside the gene matches. CDR3 length equals 14 residues. Germline loops: CDR1 MNHEY, CDR2 SVGAGI. CDR3 amino acids: CASSTPRGVGGYTF. CDR3 DNA sequence: TGTGCCAGCAGCACCCCCAGGGGGGTGGGAGGCTACACCTTC.

In this sample, this clone turned up a few times. The gene calls are TRBV7-2 and TRBJ1-5, with 8 bases matching TRBD1. The CDR3 is 14 amino acids. V dropped 5 bases and J dropped 4; count of bases not matched to a gene: 4. Germline V lookup: CDR1 SGHTA, CDR2 FQGNSA. CDR3 nucleotides: TGTGCCAGCAGCCGAACAGGGGGGAATCAGCCCCAGCATTTT. Encoded protein: CASSRTGGNQPQHF.

V usage is TRBV19 and J usage is TRBJ2-2, with D perhaps matching TRBD2 (6 bases). The CDR3 is made up of 20 amino acids. The germline V gene encodes CDR1 LNHDA and CDR2 SQIVND (reference sequence). The V end lost 2 bases, the J end lost 5 bases, and 27 bases lay between the germline ends. The DNA for the CDR3 is TGTGCCAGTAGTATAAGGAGCGGGCGGAAGCGTCCTTTGGGGACCGGGGAGCTGTTTTTT. As protein: CASSIRSGRKRPLGTGELFF.

This rearrangement joins TRBV5-1 to TRBJ2-7; TRBD1 matches 8 bases. Germline-derived CDR1 and CDR2 are SGHRS and YFSETQ. The length of the CDR3 is 13 residues. J lost 3 bases, V lost 3 bases, and 2 bases had no gene match. Here the CDR3 reads CASSSTGGYEQYF. The CDR3 DNA is TGCGCCAGCAGCTCAACAGGGGGCTACGAGCAGTACTTC. Looking up the rest from reference TRBV5-1 and TRBJ2-7 gives the full variable domain: KAGVTQTPRYLIKTRGQQVTLSCSPISGHRSVSWYQQTPGQGLQFLFEYFSETQRNKGNFPGRFSGRQFSNSRSEMNVSTLELGDSALYLCASSSTGGYEQYFGPGTRLTVT.

This chain uses TRBV4-2 with TRBJ1-1, with D maybe TRBD1 (5 bases). Germline loops: CDR1 LGHNA, CDR2 YNFKEQ. The V end was cut by 0 bases, the J end by 8 bases, with 10 bases between. The CDR3 is made up of 13 amino acids. The CDR3 nucleotides are TGTGCCAGCAGCCAAGAGGGTGGGGCGGAAGCTTTCTTT. It encodes CASSQEGGAEAFF.

The chain employs TRBV10-3 and TRBJ2-2, with TRBD2 identical over 7 bases. The ends lost 4 bases at V and 0 bases at J; junction bases unmatched: 2. Germline V CDR1 and CDR2: ENHRY, SYGVKD. CDR3 length: 15 amino acids. CDR3 DNA sequence: TGTGCCATCAGTGGGGGGGGACCGAACACCGGGGAGCTGTTTTTT. As protein: CAISGGGPNTGELFF.

The V gene is TRBV11-2, the J gene TRBJ2-6; a weak D match, TRBD1 (5 bases). This CDR3 region has 16 residues. V gave up 4 bases and J gave up 4 bases, with 14 bases separating them. Per the germline V gene, CDR1 is SGHAT and CDR2 is FQNNGV. The CDR3 sequence is CASSSPWGSGANVLTF. The CDR3 DNA follows: TGTGCCAGCAGCTCTCCCTGGGGCTCCGGGGCCAACGTCCTGACTTTC.

This chain links TRBV4-2 with TRBJ2-7; 9 bases are a match to TRBD2. The CDR3 sequence is 16 residues long. Trimming took 0 bases from V and 5 from J; bases not matched to a gene: 8. The germline V gene has CDR1 LGHNA and CDR2 YNFKEQ. The CDR3 bases are TGTGCCAGCAGCCAAGAGCCTAGCGGGGTGTTCGACGAGCAGTACTTC. Protein sequence: CASSQEPSGVFDEQYF.

This clone was counted only a few times. The chain employs TRBV7-2 and TRBJ2-2; 9 bases line up with TRBD2. The J segment lost 1 base and the V segment lost 3 bases, leaving 6 bases of the junction unmatched. CDR3 length: 17 amino acids. Germline values: CDR1 SGHTA, CDR2 FQGNSA. CDR3 sequence: CASSLKAGGLNTGELFF. In nucleotides, the CDR3 is TGTGCCAGCAGCTTGAAAGCGGGGGGTTTGAACACCGGGGAGCTGTTTTTT.

This clone is termed medium-sized. The chain combines TRBV5-1 with TRBJ1-2; D perhaps matches TRBD1 (5 bases). This CDR3 is 14 amino acids long. The ends were cut back, 9 bases at V and 3 bases at J, with 18 bases in the middle. Germline V gene data show CDR1 as SGHRS and CDR2 as YFSETQ. CDR3 sequence reads: CATSTTPGDYGYTF. The DNA for the CDR3 is TGCGCCACCTCGACCACCCCGGGGGACTATGGCTACACCTTC.

CDR3 in DNA: TGTGCCAGCTCACCACCGTCAGGGATTACCACTGAAGCTTTCTTT. Its translation: CASSPPSGITTEAFF. The chain recombines TRBV18 with TRBJ1-1; a weak D match, TRBD1 (5 bases). This CDR3 comprises 15 residues. Germline CDR1 and CDR2: KGHSH and LQKENI. Trimming left V 0 bases short and J 4 bases short, with 12 bases between.

This clone was observed a few times. The chain carries TRBV4-3 and TRBJ2-2; D is perhaps TRBD1 (6 bases). The CDR3 has 14 amino acids. Trimming took 3 bases from V and 3 from J, leaving 8 bases between them. From germline, CDR1 is LGHNA and CDR2 YSLEER. The CDR3 region has the DNA TGCGCCAGCAGCCACTACAGGGACACCGGGGAGCTGTTTTTT. Protein sequence: CASSHYRDTGELFF.

V and J are TRBV11-2 and TRBJ1-3; D unresolved. With 4 bases removed from V and 0 bases from J, the gap between germline ends came to 22 bases. Germline V gene data show CDR1 as SGHAT and CDR2 as FQNNGV. The CDR3 runs 19 residues. CDR3 region: CASSSTIPRRQSSGNTIYF. Here the CDR3 DNA reads TGTGCCAGCAGCTCCACCATCCCCCGGCGGCAAAGCTCTGGAAACACCATATATTTT.

The chain recombines TRBV6-1 with TRBJ2-7; D possibly corresponds to TRBD1 (5 bases). CDR1 and CDR2 from the germline V gene are MNHNS and SASEGT. V shed 6 bases and J shed 6 bases, with 15 bases lying between them. The CDR3 sequence is 13 residues long. The CDR3 DNA reads as TGTGCCAGCAGGCTATTATGGGGCCCCGAGCAGTACTTC. Protein: CASRLLWGPEQYF.

This sequence joins TRBV7-9 and TRBJ2-2, with TRBD2 as a possible D gene (6 bases). Germline CDR1 is SEHNR and CDR2 is FQNEAQ (reference sequence). Trimming removed 5 bases from V and 2 bases from J, with 12 bases in between. This CDR3 spans 15 amino acids. CDR3 sequence reads: CASSPPGLNTGELFF. CDR3 coding DNA: TGTGCCAGCAGCCCCCCGGGACTTAACACCGGGGAGCTGTTTTTT.